This T cell receptor (beta chain) was sequenced in a study of spatial heterogeneity in lung cancer. On the study more broadly: The cohort: 70 to 75 early-stage, untreated non-small cell lung cancer patients. The study consistently detected more beta-chain than alpha-chain sequences. On average, each unique TCR and UMI combination appeared more than ten times in raw reads.

Many counts were recorded for this clonotype. The CDR3 is made up of 15 amino acids. V lost 4 bases and J 0 bases, leaving 11 bases between the germline ends. CDR1 is KGHDR and CDR2 is SFDVKD in the germline V gene. Sample time point: blood at routine non-recurrence follow-up after resection. In TCRdb, the 5' RACE reads were re-called with MiXCR into one record per CDR3 protein. The sample yields about 27,000 distinct CDR3 sequences, roughly 5% seen once. The origin of this receptor is a female donor with early-stage non-small cell lung cancer. The input for sequencing was PBMCs, taken at follow-up. The V call is TRBV24-1, the J call TRBJ1-1; D is unresolved. CDR3 sequence (DNA): TGTGCCACCAGTGACCGACCTCAGGTGAACACTGAAGCTTTCTTT. Translation gives CATSDRPQVNTEAFF.